This TCR beta chain was sequenced for a study of blood T cell repertoires in COVID-19. On the study more broadly: The analysed material was cDNA or gDNA that came from T cells, B-cell-depleted T cells, or PBMCs.

Seattle's cohort entered during active infection and was followed longitudinally. Original processing methods: Reference gene primer amplification gave nucleated cell count estimates. The method was immunoSEQ multiplex PCR; TCRdb's version includes in-frame clones alone and lacks a portion of them. Clone size and V and J calls were adopted from that table, with D and trimming inferred from the DNA. The table lists under 100,000 clones, 89% of them singletons. From germline, CDR1 is SEHNR and CDR2 FQNEAQ (reference sequence). The V end was cut by 3 bases, the J end by 6 bases, with 9 bases between. This CDR3 is built from 12 residues.

This TCR derives from a man in his fifties or sixties with COVID-19, enrolled during active disease. Material for sequencing was peripheral blood. The chain couples TRBV7-9 to TRBJ2-7; the D gene is possibly TRBD1 (5 bases). CDR3 sequence reads: CASSLGRSEQYF. The CDR3 DNA follows: TGTGCCAGCAGCTTGGGGCGAAGCGAGCAGTACTTC.